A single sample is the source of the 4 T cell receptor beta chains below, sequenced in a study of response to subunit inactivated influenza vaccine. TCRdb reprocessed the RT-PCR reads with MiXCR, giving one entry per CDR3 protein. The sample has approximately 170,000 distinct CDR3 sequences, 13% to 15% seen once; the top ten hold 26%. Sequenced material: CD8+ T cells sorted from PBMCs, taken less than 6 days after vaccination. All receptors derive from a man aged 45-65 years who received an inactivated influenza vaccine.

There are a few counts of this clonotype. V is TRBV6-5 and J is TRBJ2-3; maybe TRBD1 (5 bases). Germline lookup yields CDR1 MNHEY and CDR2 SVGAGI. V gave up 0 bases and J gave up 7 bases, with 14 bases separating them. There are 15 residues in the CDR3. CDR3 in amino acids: CASSYSSQGRNTQYF. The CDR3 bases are TGTGCCAGCAGTTACTCGTCGCAGGGAAGGAATACGCAGTATTTT.

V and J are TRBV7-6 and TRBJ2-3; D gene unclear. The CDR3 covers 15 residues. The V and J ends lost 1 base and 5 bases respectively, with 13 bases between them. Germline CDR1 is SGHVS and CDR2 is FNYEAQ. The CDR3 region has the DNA TGTGCCAGCAGCTTAGAGGTGGGATGGGGAGATACGCAGTATTTT. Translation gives CASSLEVGWGDTQYF.

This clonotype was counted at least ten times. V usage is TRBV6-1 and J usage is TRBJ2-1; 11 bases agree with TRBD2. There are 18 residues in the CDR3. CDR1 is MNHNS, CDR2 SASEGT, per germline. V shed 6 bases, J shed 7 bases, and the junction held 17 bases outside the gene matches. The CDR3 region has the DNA TGTGCCAGCAGACCCGTGCTCCCGACTAGCGGGGTAATGAATGAGCAGTTCTTC. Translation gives CASRPVLPTSGVMNEQFF.

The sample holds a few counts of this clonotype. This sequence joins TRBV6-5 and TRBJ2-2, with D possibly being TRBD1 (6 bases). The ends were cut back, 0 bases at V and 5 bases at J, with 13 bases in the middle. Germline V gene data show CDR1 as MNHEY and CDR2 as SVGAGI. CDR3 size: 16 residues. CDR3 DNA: TGTGCCAGCAGTTACTCCCTAAACCAGGGGACCGGGGAGCTGTTTTTT. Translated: CASSYSLNQGTGELFF.